Each of the 30 T cell receptor beta chains below was sequenced from the same sample in a study of blood T cell repertoires in COVID-19. Assay used: immunoSEQ multiplex PCR; TCRdb lists only in-frame clones, some missing. The data show some 260,000 clones, roughly nine tenths seen once. Sequencing was carried out using peripheral blood. Every receptor here comes from a young man with active or convalescent COVID-19.

The chain uses TRBV30 and TRBJ1-5, with 8 bases aligning to TRBD1. Trimming at V came to 3 bases and at J to 5 bases, leaving 3 bases not matched to a gene. CDR1 is GTSNPN and CDR2 is SVGIG in the germline V gene (reference sequence). The CDR3 length is 13 residues. The CDR3 DNA sequence: TGTGCCTGGAGGGCAGGGGGCGATCAGCCCCAGCATTTT. This encodes CAWRAGGDQPQHF.

The chain combines TRBV7-2 with TRBJ1-1; 8 nucleotides match TRBD1. V dropped 7 bases and J dropped 7; count of bases not matched to a gene: 11. Germline V gene lookup returns CDR1 SGHTA and CDR2 FQGNSA. CDR3 length: 14 amino acids. The CDR3 DNA sequence: TGTGCCAGCACCCTAGTGGCAGGGGGCTATGAAGCTTTCTTT. Its protein product is CASTLVAGGYEAFF.

The chain has TRBV5-1 and TRBJ2-1; a weak D match, TRBD2 (6 bases). Trimming removed 2 bases at V and 2 bases at J, with 11 bases between. This CDR3 has 15 residues. The V gene's germline CDR1 is SGHRS and CDR2 YFSETQ. The chain's CDR3 is CASSFSGGTYNEQFF. The CDR3 bases are TGCGCCAGCAGCTTTAGTGGGGGGACCTACAATGAGCAGTTCTTC.

In DNA form, the CDR3 reads TGTGCCATCAGTGCGACTAGCGGGAGGACAGATACGCAGTATTTT. It yields the protein CAISATSGRTDTQYF. This chain connects TRBV10-3 to TRBJ2-3, with 13 bases fitting TRBD2. V gave up 4 bases and J gave up 3 bases; unmatched junction bases: 1. This CDR3 has 15 amino acids. Germline-derived CDR1 and CDR2 are ENHRY and SYGVKD.

The chain employs TRBV7-6 and TRBJ2-1; D is possibly TRBD1 (5 bases). The V end lost 2 bases, the J end lost 3 bases, and 11 bases lay between the germline ends. The CDR3 has 15 amino acids. CDR1 and CDR2 (germline): SGHVS, FNYEAQ. The CDR3 region is CASSLFQGLYNEQFF. CDR3 sequence (DNA): TGTGCCAGCAGCTTATTTCAGGGCCTCTACAATGAGCAGTTCTTC.

This clone was recorded once. The V gene is TRBV27, the J gene TRBJ2-3, with D uncertain. The CDR3 runs to 18 residues. The germline gives CDR1 MNHEY, CDR2 SMNVEV (reference sequence). V was cut by 2 bases and J by 7 bases, with 25 bases left in between. CDR3 in amino acids: CASSLDPSRWAPRNTQYF. The CDR3 DNA sequence: TGTGCCAGCAGTTTAGATCCCTCGAGATGGGCCCCTCGAAATACGCAGTATTTT.

The CDR3 loop is CASSEMTDSPLHF. The CDR3 DNA sequence: TGCGCCAGCAGCGAAATGACAGATTCACCCCTCCACTTT. This sequence joins TRBV5-1 and TRBJ1-6, with D perhaps TRBD1 (5 bases). V was pared by 4 bases and J by 8 bases, with 10 bases between. Germline CDR1 is SGHRS and CDR2 is YFSETQ. The CDR3 is 13 amino acids.

This sequence joins TRBV7-8 and TRBJ1-1; 7 bases fit TRBD1. The trim removed 5 bases at V and 4 bases at J, leaving 4 bases unmatched. The CDR3 is 13 residues long. CDR1 and CDR2 from the germline V gene are SGHVS and FQNEAQ. The CDR3 coding sequence is TGTGCCAGCAGCGCCCCAGGGGGCACTGAAGCTTTCTTT. It specifies CASSAPGGTEAFF.

This chain links TRBV7-2 with TRBJ2-2, with 7 nucleotides matching TRBD2. Trimming removed 1 base from V and 3 bases from J; junction bases left unmatched: 5. CDR1 and CDR2 from the germline V gene are SGHTA and FQGNSA. The CDR3 extends over 16 amino acids. Here the CDR3 DNA reads TGTGCCAGCAGCTTAGGGACTAGTGACTACACCGGGGAGCTGTTTTTT. It yields the protein CASSLGTSDYTGELFF.

The chain carries TRBV11-2 and TRBJ1-2; maybe TRBD1 (5 bases). Germline values: CDR1 SGHAT, CDR2 FQNNGV. Deletions cut 5 bases from V and 10 bases from J, with 14 bases between. This CDR3 is built from 12 residues. CDR3 in amino acids: CASSPGGEHYTF. In DNA, the CDR3 is TGTGCCAGCAGCCCGGGGGGGGAACACTACACCTTC.

The chain carries TRBV6-2 or TRBV6-3 and TRBJ2-1, with TRBD2 identical over 9 bases. This CDR3 has 17 amino acids. Trimming took 4 bases from V and 7 from J; bases not matched to a gene: 14. Germline V gene data show CDR1 as MNHEY and CDR2 as SVGEGT. DNA for the CDR3: TGTGCCAGCAGTTCCCCTCCTCCTAGCGGGATATGGAATGAGCAGTTCTTC. This sequence encodes CASSSPPPSGIWNEQFF.

This clone was picked up a small number of times. The gene calls are TRBV30 and TRBJ1-1, with TRBD1 matching 8 bases. V trimming: 5 bases; J trimming: 5 bases; junction bases outside the gene matches: 13. Germline assignment: CDR1 GTSNPN and CDR2 SVGIG (reference sequence). The CDR3 consists of 15 residues. CDR3 nucleotide sequence: TGTGCCTGGGCCCGACAGGGGCGGATGGGGACTGAAGCTTTCTTT. It encodes CAWARQGRMGTEAFF.

The rearrangement uses TRBV7-2 and TRBJ2-1; TRBD2 matches 11 bases. Losses at the gene ends were 5 bases for V and 2 bases for J; bases not matched to a gene: 8. The CDR3 length is 17 residues. Germline V CDR1 and CDR2: SGHTA, FQGNSA. The CDR3 region has the DNA TGTGCCAGCAGCATCGGGACTAGCGGAGGACCCTACAATGAGCAGTTCTTC. Residues: CASSIGTSGGPYNEQFF.

To note about this clone: Other DNA sequences from this sample encode an identical CDR3 as well. This chain connects TRBV20-1 to TRBJ1-1; D ambiguous. Looked up from germline, CDR1 is DFQATT and CDR2 is SNEGSKA (reference sequence). This CDR3 region has 12 residues. Trimming shortened V by 3 bases and J by 2 bases, and 7 bases separated the two germline ends. The CDR3 nucleotides are TGCAGTGCTAGTTACAGCAACACTGAAGCTTTCTTT. Translated, it gives CSASYSNTEAFF.

The chain links TRBV2 to TRBJ2-5; the match to TRBD2 covers 10 bases. CDR1 is SNHLY, CDR2 FYNNEI, per germline. The CDR3 spans 13 residues. With 6 bases clipped from V and 5 bases from J, the junction kept 3 bases outside the gene matches. As DNA, the CDR3 is TGTGCCAGCAGGAAGACTAGCGGGGAGACCCAGTACTTC. Protein product: CASRKTSGETQYF.

This chain's CDR3 is CASSAWSRGGYTF. The CDR3 nucleotides read TGTGCCAGCAGCGCGTGGTCGAGGGGGGGCTACACCTTC. The rearrangement uses TRBV9 and TRBJ1-2; a weak D match, TRBD1 (6 bases). This CDR3 region has 13 residues. The V gene lost 3 bases and the J gene lost 8 bases, with 14 bases spanning the gap. Germline CDR1 is SGDLS and CDR2 is YYNGEE. Filled out from reference TRBV9 and TRBJ1-2, the complete variable domain reads DSGVTQTPKHLITATGQRVTLRCSPRSGDLSVYWYQQSLDQGLQFLIQYYNGEERAKGNILERFSAQQFPDLHSELNLSSLELGDSALYFCASSAWSRGGYTFGSGTRLTVV.

The chain combines TRBV15 with TRBJ1-2; TRBD1 is a possible D gene (5 bases). The CDR3 contains 15 residues. The germline V and J ends were trimmed by 0 bases and 5 bases, with 13 bases remaining between them. Germline V CDR1 and CDR2: LNHNV, YYDKDF (reference sequence). The CDR3 DNA is TGTGCCACCAGCAGAGATGCCGGGGGTGAATATGGCTACACCTTC. The encoded protein is CATSRDAGGEYGYTF.

The rearrangement links TRBV20-1 to TRBJ2-5; D may be TRBD2 (5 bases). The CDR3 length is 14 residues. The ends were cut back, 3 bases at V and 5 bases at J, with 16 bases in the middle. Germline lookup yields CDR1 DFQATT and CDR2 SNEGSKA (reference sequence). This CDR3 reads CSASHRKERETQYF. CDR3 coding DNA: TGCAGTGCTAGTCATCGGAAGGAGCGGGAGACCCAGTACTTC.

The chain recombines TRBV27 with TRBJ1-2; no definite D call. The CDR3 is made up of 11 amino acids. The germline gives CDR1 MNHEY, CDR2 SMNVEV (reference sequence). Trimming took 7 bases from V and 4 from J, leaving 7 bases between them. This CDR3 reads CASNGGYGYTF. The CDR3 nucleotides read TGTGCCAGCAATGGCGGCTATGGCTACACCTTC.

The chain has TRBV13 and TRBJ2-1; 13 positions agree with TRBD2. Trimming at V came to 4 bases and at J to 8 bases, leaving 5 bases not matched to a gene. CDR1 and CDR2 (germline): PRHDT, FYEKMQ (reference sequence). The CDR3 contains 15 residues. The chain's CDR3 is CASSSTSGRSDEQFF. The DNA of the CDR3 is TGTGCCAGCAGCTCGACTAGCGGGAGGTCGGATGAGCAGTTCTTC.

This chain links TRBV5-6 with TRBJ1-6, with 9 bases lining up with TRBD1. V dropped 0 bases and J dropped 7; count of bases not matched to a gene: 8. Germline loops: CDR1 SGHDT, CDR2 YYEEEE. CDR3 length: 17 amino acids. CDR3 residues: CASSLDFAGQGNSPLHF. The CDR3 DNA sequence: TGTGCCAGCAGCTTGGATTTTGCGGGACAGGGAAATTCACCCCTCCACTTT.

The chain recombines TRBV10-1 with TRBJ2-3; D call uncertain. Germline lookup yields CDR1 WNHNN and CDR2 SYGVQD (reference sequence). V was shortened by 5 bases and J by 3 bases, with 6 bases between the two germline ends. CDR3 length equals 12 residues. This CDR3 reads CASSPPTDTQYF. For the CDR3, the DNA is TGCGCCAGCAGTCCCCCAACAGATACGCAGTATTTT.

The V call is TRBV9, the J call TRBJ2-7; the match to TRBD2 covers 9 bases. CDR3 size: 17 residues. CDR1 and CDR2 from the germline V gene are SGDLS and YYNGEE. The junction had 11 bases not matched to a gene; V was cut back by 2 bases and J by 2 bases. CDR3 residues: CASSVGGRGSGAYEQYF. For the CDR3, the DNA is TGTGCCAGCAGCGTTGGCGGGAGGGGGAGCGGAGCCTACGAGCAGTACTTC.

The gene calls are TRBV27 and TRBJ2-7; 8 bases line up with TRBD2. Germline V CDR1 and CDR2: MNHEY, SMNVEV (reference sequence). The CDR3 consists of 16 residues. The trim removed 6 bases at V and 0 bases at J, leaving 10 bases unmatched. The CDR3 DNA reads as TGTGCCAGCAGGGGGTTAGCGGGGAGTCTCTCCTACGAGCAGTACTTC. This encodes CASRGLAGSLSYEQYF.

The chain recombines TRBV30 with TRBJ1-5; D ambiguous. The CDR3 is 14 amino acids. V gave up 0 bases and J gave up 1 base, with 7 bases separating them. Germline V CDR1 and CDR2: GTSNPN, SVGIG (reference sequence). CDR3 loop: CAWSVLSSNQPQHF. CDR3 coding DNA: TGTGCCTGGAGTGTACTTAGCAGCAATCAGCCCCAGCATTTT.

The chain uses TRBV21-1 and TRBJ2-1; the table's TRBD2 call for D was not verified on the DNA. TRBV21-1 is described as a pseudogene. The CDR3 sequence is 16 residues long. CDR3 sequence reads: CASSKVDLAGVNEQFF. The CDR3 DNA is TGTGCCAGCAGCAAAGTTGATCTAGCGGGAGTCAATGAGCAGTTCTTC.

The chain has TRBV11-3 and TRBJ1-5; D is possibly TRBD1 (6 bases). Trimming left V 4 bases short and J 5 bases short, with 18 bases between. CDR1 SGHNT and CDR2 YENEEA come from the germline V gene. This CDR3 comprises 16 residues. The chain's CDR3 is CASSSAGGARDQPQHF. The CDR3 bases are TGTGCCAGCAGCTCCGCGGGGGGCGCTCGGGATCAGCCCCAGCATTTT.

V usage is TRBV6-6 and J usage is TRBJ1-6, with D maybe TRBD1 (6 bases). Trimming cost V 6 bases and J 5 bases, with 17 bases left between them. The germline CDR1 and CDR2 sequences are MNHNY and SVGAGI (reference sequence). This CDR3 comprises 16 residues. CDR3 nucleotide sequence: TGTGCCAGCAGACCCCCCCAAGGGGGGGATAATTCACCCCTCCACTTT. As protein: CASRPPQGGDNSPLHF.

V usage is TRBV6-2 or TRBV6-3 and J usage is TRBJ2-1; D gene ambiguous. The germline V gene encodes CDR1 MNHEY and CDR2 SVGEGT. The CDR3 runs to 18 residues. The V end lost 2 bases, the J end lost 0 bases, and 17 bases lay between the germline ends. The CDR3 loop is CASSYHPRRLSSYNEQFF. In nucleotides, the CDR3 is TGTGCCAGCAGTTACCACCCGAGGCGGTTGAGCTCCTACAATGAGCAGTTCTTC.

The rearrangement uses TRBV9 and TRBJ2-7; the D is unclear. Germline loops: CDR1 SGDLS, CDR2 YYNGEE. The CDR3 is 15 residues long. Trimming shortened V by 0 bases and J by 4 bases, and 14 bases separated the two germline ends. CDR3 in DNA: TGTGCCAGCAGCGTAGGGGCCCCCAATGTGTACGAGCAGTACTTC. Its translation is CASSVGAPNVYEQYF.